Listed here is a single TCR beta chain. This CDR3 has 14 residues. V lost 4 bases and J lost 1, with 10 bases in between. Germline V lookup: CDR1 SGHRS, CDR2 YFSETQ. With a J-beta primer mix and a sample-barcoded 5' primer, a second PCR ran about 6 to 11 cycles. A template-switch adaptor that had 12 random nucleotides put a tag on each cDNA molecule. TCRdb re-called the 5' RACE reads with MiXCR, one entry per CDR3 protein. The sample includes about 780,000 distinct CDR3 sequences, roughly 46% seen only once; the top ten take around a sixth. This sample was taken from a study of blood T cells in healthy people across ages.

This TCR was sampled from an elderly man in good health. The sample consisted of blood. The chain is built from TRBV5-1 and TRBJ2-3, with D unresolved. CDR3 DNA sequence: TGCGCCAGCAGCGTGAACGCGGGCACAGATACGCAGTATTTT. It yields the protein CASSVNAGTDTQYF.